The 32 T cell receptor beta chains given below trace back to one sample, sequenced in a study of cytomegalovirus exposure and HLA in healthy donors (dated by TCRdb to 2017 to 2019). The library was generated by the immunoSEQ multiplex PCR assay. For the multiplex PCR, a mixture combining 60 forward primers for TCR Vbeta segments and 13 reverse primers for TCR Jbeta segments was used. As stored in TCRdb, this immuneACCESS dataset retains in-frame rearrangements with V and J assigned. A fraction of the clones does not appear; measured against another copy, unresolved V genes explain less than half of the discrepancy, and the remainder lacks a known reason. For this sample, the table gives tens of thousands of clones. Jointly, the top ten make up approximately 15% of the sample. Sequenced material: PBMCs. The source of these receptors is a man between 45 and 60 years old in good health and CMV-seropositive.

The chain employs TRBV29-1 and TRBJ2-1; 10 nucleotides align to TRBD1. Germline V gene sequence: CDR1 SQVTM, CDR2 ANQGSEA. Losses at the gene ends were 2 bases for V and 0 bases for J; bases not matched to a gene: 13. CDR3 length equals 19 residues. The CDR3 sequence is CSVEQSRDRGQSSYNEQFF. CDR3 sequence (DNA): TGCAGCGTTGAACAGTCCCGGGACAGGGGCCAGAGCTCCTACAATGAGCAGTTCTTC.

The chain recombines TRBV7-9 with TRBJ2-2, with 12 bases identical to TRBD2. Germline V gene sequence: CDR1 SEHNR, CDR2 FQNEAQ (reference sequence). This CDR3 comprises 16 residues. V shed 7 bases, J shed 4 bases, and the junction held 7 bases outside the gene matches. CDR3 loop: CASTPSGGGGTGELFF. CDR3 coding DNA: TGTGCCAGCACCCCTAGCGGGGGGGGTGGCACCGGGGAGCTGTTTTTT.

The chain employs TRBV19 and TRBJ1-2, with D possibly TRBD1 on 6 matching bases. V was clipped by 7 bases and J by 0 bases, with 15 bases between them. CDR1 and CDR2 from the germline V gene are LNHDA and SQIVND (reference sequence). This CDR3 comprises 15 residues. CDR3: CASTQDSRSNYGYTF. CDR3 sequence (DNA): TGTGCCAGTACCCAGGACAGCCGATCTAACTATGGCTACACCTTC.

This chain's CDR3 is CSVEGGLASGSRYNEQFF. DNA of the CDR3: TGCAGCGTTGAAGGGGGCTTGGCTAGCGGGAGTCGATACAATGAGCAGTTCTTC. The chain joins TRBV29-1 to TRBJ2-1; 10 nucleotides match TRBD2. V was pared by 1 base and J by 4 bases, with 13 bases of the junction left unmatched. Germline values: CDR1 SQVTM, CDR2 ANQGSEA. The CDR3 sequence is 18 residues long.

This chain joins TRBV7-8 and TRBJ1-5; 9 bases fit TRBD1. V gave up 1 base and J gave up 5 bases; unmatched junction bases: 6. There are 16 residues in the CDR3. CDR1 SGHVS and CDR2 FQNEAQ come from the germline V gene. CDR3 in amino acids: CASSLGTGGFYQPQHF. CDR3 sequence (DNA): TGTGCCAGCAGCTTAGGCACAGGGGGCTTTTATCAGCCCCAGCATTTT.

V is TRBV9 and J is TRBJ2-2; 12 bases are a match to TRBD1. This CDR3 contains 16 residues. Unmatched junction bases numbered 6, after V lost 3 bases and J lost 6 bases. Germline CDR1 and CDR2: SGDLS and YYNGEE. The CDR3 DNA is TGTGCCAGCAGCGCCCGGGGACAGGGGGCTGCCGGGGAGCTGTTTTTT. The encoded protein is CASSARGQGAAGELFF. Variable domain in full (rest from reference TRBV9 and TRBJ2-2): DSGVTQTPKHLITATGQRVTLRCSPRSGDLSVYWYQQSLDQGLQFLIQYYNGEERAKGNILERFSAQQFPDLHSELNLSSLELGDSALYFCASSARGQGAAGELFFGEGSRLTVL.

The genes are TRBV6-5 and TRBJ1-5, with TRBD1 matching 8 bases. The CDR3 runs 14 residues. In germline, CDR1 is MNHEY, CDR2 SVGAGI. The junction had 6 bases not matched to a gene; V was cut back by 5 bases and J by 6 bases. In DNA form, the CDR3 reads TGTGCCAGCAGTCGCAGGGGGCTGGGTCAGCCCCAGCATTTT. It yields the protein CASSRRGLGQPQHF.

V and J are TRBV9 and TRBJ2-7; TRBD2 might be the D (6 bases). The CDR3 runs to 15 residues. The V gene's germline CDR1 is SGDLS and CDR2 YYNGEE. The V end lost 0 bases, the J end lost 0 bases, and 10 bases lay between the germline ends. The CDR3 spells CASSVAGAPSYEQYF. DNA for the CDR3: TGTGCCAGCAGCGTAGCGGGAGCCCCCTCCTACGAGCAGTACTTC.

The V call is TRBV19, the J call TRBJ2-5; D uncertain. Germline lookup yields CDR1 LNHDA and CDR2 SQIVND (reference sequence). The CDR3 contains 16 residues. V was pared by 3 bases and J by 1 base, with 15 bases between. CDR3 coding DNA: TGTGCCAGTAGTATTGGGTCCGCCGGGTTCCAAGAGACCCAGTACTTC. Translated: CASSIGSAGFQETQYF.

The chain carries TRBV30 and TRBJ1-2, with D maybe TRBD1 (5 bases). This CDR3 region has 13 residues. Trimming shortened V by 3 bases and J by 2 bases, and 10 bases separated the two germline ends. Germline CDR1 and CDR2: GTSNPN and SVGIG (reference sequence). The CDR3, as DNA: TGTGCCTGGAGCCCACAGGACAACTATGGCTACACCTTC. Its protein is CAWSPQDNYGYTF.

The chain combines TRBV5-1 with TRBJ2-5, with 16 positions matching TRBD2. The CDR3 is made up of 18 amino acids. V lost 2 bases, J lost 5 bases, and 9 bases stayed unmatched. Germline lookup yields CDR1 SGHRS and CDR2 YFSETQ. CDR3: CASSFGTSGRAERETQYF. DNA of the CDR3: TGCGCCAGCAGCTTCGGGACTAGCGGGAGGGCGGAGCGTGAGACCCAGTACTTC. Full variable domain (rest looked up from reference TRBV5-1 and TRBJ2-5): KAGVTQTPRYLIKTRGQQVTLSCSPISGHRSVSWYQQTPGQGLQFLFEYFSETQRNKGNFPGRFSGRQFSNSRSEMNVSTLELGDSALYLCASSFGTSGRAERETQYFGPGTRLLVL.

V and J are TRBV19 and TRBJ1-5; 10 nucleotides match TRBD1. CDR3 size: 17 residues. V lost 4 bases, J lost 4 bases, and 10 bases stayed unmatched. Germline assignment: CDR1 LNHDA and CDR2 SQIVND (reference sequence). The CDR3 nucleotides are TGTGCCAGTAGTAGATTGGGACAGGGGTCGGGAAATCAGCCCCAGCATTTT. Translation gives CASSRLGQGSGNQPQHF.

This chain connects TRBV4-2 to TRBJ1-1, with TRBD1 as a possible D gene (5 bases). The V and J ends lost 3 bases and 3 bases respectively, with 20 bases between them. This CDR3 comprises 17 residues. Per the germline V gene, CDR1 is LGHNA and CDR2 is YNFKEQ. CDR3 sequence: CASSHIPGIDLHTEAFF. The DNA for the CDR3 is TGTGCCAGCAGCCATATACCAGGGATTGACCTCCACACTGAAGCTTTCTTT.

The chain joins TRBV11-3 to TRBJ2-5; 9 bases map to TRBD1. The CDR3 contains 16 residues. With V trimmed by 2 bases and J by 5 bases, 9 bases remained unmatched. Germline CDR1 SGHNT, CDR2 YENEEA. CDR3 DNA: TGTGCCAGCAGCTTAATACAGGGGGCGGTCTTGGAGACCCAGTACTTC. It codes for CASSLIQGAVLETQYF.

This rearrangement joins TRBV10-3 to TRBJ2-1; 12 nucleotides agree with TRBD2. V shed 3 bases and J 10 bases; nucleotides not matched to a gene: 10. Germline V gene lookup returns CDR1 ENHRY and CDR2 SYGVKD. The length of the CDR3 is 16 residues. The CDR3 is CAISDPRLAGAWEQFF. CDR3 sequence (DNA): TGTGCCATCAGTGATCCCAGACTAGCGGGAGCATGGGAGCAGTTCTTC.

The chain joins TRBV5-5 to TRBJ2-7, with 10 nucleotides matching TRBD1. Germline V lookup: CDR1 SGHKS, CDR2 YYEKEE (reference sequence). This CDR3 has 18 amino acids. Trimming at V came to 5 bases and at J to 3 bases, leaving 17 bases not matched to a gene. The CDR3 here is CASSGGPPGTGDVYEQYF. Written as DNA, the CDR3 is TGTGCCAGCAGTGGTGGACCTCCCGGGACAGGGGACGTCTACGAGCAGTACTTC.

This sequence joins TRBV2 and TRBJ2-2; no clear D gene. The V end lost 7 bases, the J end lost 3 bases, and 9 bases lay between the germline ends. The CDR3 totals 13 residues. CDR1 SNHLY and CDR2 FYNNEI come from the germline V gene. In DNA, the CDR3 is TGTGCCAGCATCACTGATTACACCGGGGAGCTGTTTTTT. Translating gives CASITDYTGELFF.

The V gene is TRBV6-5, the J gene TRBJ2-5; 9 nucleotides agree with TRBD2. The ends lost 0 bases at V and 1 base at J; junction bases unmatched: 3. Germline CDR1 and CDR2: MNHEY and SVGAGI. This CDR3 is 16 amino acids long. The CDR3 DNA sequence: TGTGCCAGCAGTTACTCGAGCGGGGGGCTCCAAGAGACCCAGTACTTC. This codes for CASSYSSGGLQETQYF.

The genes are TRBV7-2 and TRBJ2-7; possible D gene TRBD2, 5 bases. V was pared by 3 bases and J by 5 bases, with 11 bases between. CDR3 size: 13 residues. In germline, CDR1 is SGHTA, CDR2 FQGNSA. Here the CDR3 DNA reads TGTGCCAGCAGCTTTAAGGGAGCAAACGAGCAGTACTTC. Its translation is CASSFKGANEQYF.

The V gene is TRBV5-1, the J gene TRBJ2-1; possibly TRBD1 for D (5 bases). CDR1 SGHRS and CDR2 YFSETQ come from the germline V gene. The CDR3 consists of 13 residues. V was trimmed by 2 bases and J by 10 bases, leaving 13 bases between them. CDR3 sequence reads: CASSLDSQQEQFF. The CDR3 DNA reads as TGCGCCAGCAGCTTAGACAGCCAGCAGGAGCAGTTCTTC. Combining the CDR3 with reference TRBV5-1 and TRBJ2-1 gives the whole variable domain KAGVTQTPRYLIKTRGQQVTLSCSPISGHRSVSWYQQTPGQGLQFLFEYFSETQRNKGNFPGRFSGRQFSNSRSEMNVSTLELGDSALYLCASSLDSQQEQFFGPGTRLTVL.

This chain joins TRBV4-3 and TRBJ1-2; D is unresolved. Per germline, CDR1 LGHNA and CDR2 YSLEER. Trimming took 0 bases from V and 5 from J, leaving 13 bases between them. The CDR3 consists of 15 residues. CDR3 sequence reads: CASSQEDYQGYGYTF. As DNA, the CDR3 is TGCGCCAGCAGCCAAGAAGACTACCAAGGGTATGGCTACACCTTC.

This chain connects TRBV6-4 to TRBJ2-3; 9 bases map to TRBD2. Germline loops: CDR1 MRHNA, CDR2 SNTAGT. Unmatched junction bases numbered 9, after V lost 4 bases and J lost 4 bases. The CDR3 is 16 amino acids. CDR3 nucleotides: TGTGCCAGCAGTGTCATCCCGGGACTAGCTTCAGATACGCAGTATTTT. Protein: CASSVIPGLASDTQYF.

The DNA of the CDR3 is TGCAGCGTTTTTGGGACCGGGGGGGGCTACAATGAGCAGTTCTTC. As protein: CSVFGTGGGYNEQFF. The J gene is TRBJ2-1, the V gene TRBV29-1, with 8 nucleotides matching TRBD2. The CDR3 is 15 residues long. From germline, CDR1 is SQVTM and CDR2 ANQGSEA. V trimming: 5 bases; J trimming: 3 bases; junction bases outside the gene matches: 9.

This sequence joins TRBV27 and TRBJ1-2; 8 bases line up with TRBD1. With V trimmed by 5 bases and J by 8 bases, 7 bases remained unmatched. The length of the CDR3 is 13 residues. From germline, CDR1 is MNHEY and CDR2 SMNVEV (reference sequence). CDR3 region: CASSIQGVGGYTF. The CDR3 DNA reads as TGTGCCAGCAGTATACAGGGGGTAGGGGGCTACACCTTC.

This sequence joins TRBV28 and TRBJ1-5; TRBD1 might be the D (5 bases). V gave up 2 bases and J gave up 6 bases, with 11 bases separating them. CDR3 length equals 14 residues. Germline values: CDR1 MDHEN, CDR2 SYDVKM. CDR3 in amino acids: CASSLLQGSQPQHF. In nucleotides, the CDR3 is TGTGCCAGCAGTTTACTCCAGGGTAGTCAGCCCCAGCATTTT.

The V and J genes are TRBV6-5 and TRBJ2-5, with TRBD2 matching 8 bases. Looked up from germline, CDR1 is MNHEY and CDR2 is SVGAGI. This CDR3 has 15 residues. The ends lost 5 bases at V and 4 bases at J; junction bases unmatched: 9. The CDR3 region is CASSRPGLESETQYF. CDR3 DNA: TGTGCCAGCAGTCGACCGGGACTAGAATCAGAGACCCAGTACTTC.

The gene calls are TRBV18 and TRBJ2-7; weak D call: TRBD1 (6 bases). Germline values: CDR1 KGHSH, CDR2 LQKENI. This CDR3 is 14 amino acids long. V shed 6 bases and J shed 4 bases, with 16 bases lying between them. The CDR3 nucleotides are TGTGCCAGCTCGCAGGACACAGGGTCTTACGAGCAGTACGTC. Translation: CASSQDTGSYEQYV.

The J gene is TRBJ2-1, the V gene TRBV7-9; 9 nucleotides match TRBD1. Germline V gene sequence: CDR1 SEHNR, CDR2 FQNEAQ (reference sequence). The CDR3 length is 14 residues. Losses at the gene ends were 10 bases for V and 4 bases for J; bases not matched to a gene: 8. The CDR3 sequence: CATSGQGQYNEQFF. The DNA of the CDR3 is TGTGCCACCTCGGGACAGGGACAGTACAATGAGCAGTTCTTC.

J is TRBJ2-2 and V is TRBV5-1, with no clear D. The CDR3 has 14 residues. Looked up from germline, CDR1 is SGHRS and CDR2 is YFSETQ. The V end lost 0 bases, the J end lost 5 bases, and 8 bases lay between the germline ends. In nucleotides, the CDR3 is TGCGCCAGCAGCTTGGTTCCAGGAACCGGGGAGCTGTTTTTT. Translation gives CASSLVPGTGELFF.

The chain is built from TRBV6-6 and TRBJ2-7; the match to TRBD1 covers 8 bases. Per germline, CDR1 MNHNY and CDR2 SVGAGI (reference sequence). CDR3 length: 15 residues. Unmatched junction bases numbered 6, after V lost 2 bases and J lost 3 bases. The CDR3 DNA is TGTGCCAGCAGTTACATGGGACAGGCGGACTACGAGCAGTACTTC. Translating gives CASSYMGQADYEQYF.

V gene TRBV7-2 combines with J gene TRBJ2-5; 9 bases are a match to TRBD1. This CDR3 region has 18 residues. Germline assignment: CDR1 SGHTA and CDR2 FQGNSA. The V and J ends lost 1 base and 1 base, in that order; junction bases with no gene match: 10. The CDR3, as DNA: TGTGCCAGCAGCTTAGGAGTTGGGACAGGGAGACTCCAAGAGACCCAGTACTTC. This codes for CASSLGVGTGRLQETQYF. The whole variable domain, filled in from reference TRBV7-2 and TRBJ2-5, reads GAGVSQSPSNKVTEKGKDVELRCDPISGHTALYWYRQSLGQGLEFLIYFQGNSAPDKSGLPSDRFSAERTGGSVSTLTIQRTQQEDSAVYLCASSLGVGTGRLQETQYFGPGTRLLVL.

V and J are TRBV20-1 and TRBJ2-1; D is unclear. The V gene lost 6 bases and the J gene lost 8 bases, with 8 bases spanning the gap. This CDR3 is 10 amino acids long. CDR1 DFQATT and CDR2 SNEGSKA come from the germline V gene (reference sequence). The CDR3 region has the DNA TGCAGTGCCGAGCTGTATGAGCAGTTCTTC. This sequence encodes CSAELYEQFF.